This TCR beta chain is drawn from a study of cytomegalovirus exposure and HLA in healthy donors. Primers: 60 Vbeta forward and 13 Jbeta reverse. Using immunoSEQ multiplex PCR, the repertoire was profiled, and TCRdb retains in-frame clones only, with some absent. The sample holds 90,000 to 150,000 clones; 75% to 80% are singletons and the top ten take roughly 3.1%. A remark on this clone: Antigen: not known.

The V gene's germline CDR1 is SQVTM and CDR2 ANQGSEA. The CDR3 spans 13 residues. The V segment lost 4 bases and the J segment 7 bases; nucleotides outside the gene matches: 7. Study-level points and caveats: According to the study, roughly 180 TCR beta chains were cytomegalovirus-associated. CMV antigen specificity was confirmed in vitro for three CMV-associated chains. Rarity characterized most TCR sequences, yet some public TCRs appeared in many donors.

The source is a woman aged 25 to 39 in good health and CMV-seropositive. This sequence joins TRBV29-1 and TRBJ2-7, with TRBD1 identical over 10 bases. Sequencing was carried out using PBMCs. The CDR3 DNA sequence: TGCAGCGTTGGGGGGACAGGGGCGGGGGAGCAGTACTTC. This encodes CSVGGTGAGEQYF.